Each of the 9 T cell receptor beta chains below was sequenced from the same sample in a study of T cell clonality in common variable immunodeficiency (dated by TCRdb to between 2014 and 2017). Their antigens remain unidentified. The library came from the immunoSEQ multiplex PCR assay. The table was pulled from immuneACCESS by TCRdb, which kept in-frame rearrangements only. Such tables lose some clones; where checked, under half of the loss comes from unresolved V genes, and the rest has no known cause. The table notes roughly 32,000 clones here, none of them singletons. The ten largest clonotypes hold approximately 30% of the sample. The full study reports these points: Fewer deletions and N-nucleotide insertions were reportedly observed in CVID TCRbeta sequences, and highly modified clones with 13 or more V deletions were reportedly absent from CVID TCRbeta sequences.

Sequenced sample: peripheral blood mononuclear cells. Every receptor here comes from a human donor with common variable immunodeficiency.

A note on this clone: The CDR3 end falls 3 residues outside the read, so it is completed with the germline J gene. The rearrangement uses TRBV6-1 and TRBJ2-5; 8 nucleotides line up with TRBD2. The germline gives CDR1 MNHNS, CDR2 SASEGT. CDR3 size: 18 residues. V dropped 0 bases and J dropped 3; count of bases not matched to a gene: 12. CDR3 sequence reads: CASSEALVGSLAEETQYF. The CDR3 DNA, read in part, is TGTGCCAGCAGTGAAGCGCTTGTGGGGTCACTAGCGGAAGAGACC.

This clone showed up many times. The read stops 3 residues short of the end of the CDR3; the missing end is completed from the germline J gene. The chain joins TRBV4-1 to TRBJ2-7; 7 nucleotides align to TRBD1. V lost 1 base and J lost 4; bases outside the gene matches: 7. From germline, CDR1 is MGHRA and CDR2 YSYEKL. CDR3 length: 15 amino acids. The CDR3 protein is CASSQAGTAHYEQYF. The CDR3 DNA, read in part, is TGCGCCAGCAGCCAAGCCGGGACAGCTCATTACGAG.

This clone has a handful of counts. The sequenced fragment ends 3 residues before the CDR3 boundary, so the rest is inferred from the germline J gene. The V call is TRBV19, the J call TRBJ1-5, with 9 bases lining up with TRBD1. The ends lost 4 bases at V and 7 bases at J; junction bases unmatched: 8. The germline gives CDR1 LNHDA, CDR2 SQIVND (reference sequence). The length of the CDR3 is 15 residues. The CDR3 loop reads CASSRDREGYQPQHF. CDR3 bases read: TGTGCCAGTAGTAGGGACAGGGAGGGGTACCAGCCC.

To note about this clone: Read data end 3 residues before the CDR3 end; the end is taken from the germline J gene. This sequence joins TRBV19 and TRBJ2-2; TRBD2 matches at 12 bases. This CDR3 has 19 amino acids. The germline V gene has CDR1 LNHDA and CDR2 SQIVND (reference sequence). V lost 6 bases to trimming and J lost 2 bases; unmatched junction nucleotides: 13. CDR3 DNA, as far as it was read: TGTGCCAGTAGAATAACCTCAGGACTAGCGGGACTCAACACCGGGGAG. This encodes CASRITSGLAGLNTGE. Given in full, the CDR3 is CASRITSGLAGLNTGELFF.

This clone appeared many times. With the read ending 3 residues before the CDR3 end, the germline J gene is used to fill in that end. The V and J genes are TRBV5-1 and TRBJ1-6; tentatively, D is TRBD1 (5 bases). Germline CDR1 reads SGHRS; CDR2 reads YFSETQ. CDR3 length: 12 amino acids. Trimming took off 5 bases at V and 7 bases at J, with 7 bases between the two ends. CDR3 sequence: CASRDNNSPLHF. The CDR3 DNA, read in part, is TGCGCCAGCAGGGACAACAATTCACCC.

In this sample, this clone turned up a few times. With the read ending 3 residues before the CDR3 end, the germline J gene is used to fill in that end. The chain joins TRBV20-1 to TRBJ1-4, with D unclear. The CDR3 runs to 13 residues. The ends were cut back, 4 bases at V and 7 bases at J, with 13 bases in the middle. Germline CDR1 is DFQATT and CDR2 is SNEGSKA (reference sequence). CDR3 bases read: TGCAGTGCTATTGGTAGGGTTGCTGAAAAA. Amino acid sequence: CSAIGRVAEK. In full, the CDR3 reads CSAIGRVAEKLFF.

Notes on this clone: The read ends 3 residues shy of where the CDR3 ends; the end is completed using the germline J gene. This sequence joins TRBV7-9 and TRBJ2-1; 11 bases are shared with TRBD2. The junction had 6 bases not matched to a gene; V was cut back by 5 bases and J by 6 bases. Germline assignment: CDR1 SEHNR and CDR2 FQNEAQ (reference sequence). The CDR3 is 15 residues long. CDR3 region: CASSLLAGVGNEQFF. The sequenced part of the CDR3 DNA is TGTGCCAGCAGCCTACTAGCGGGAGTAGGCAATGAG.

This clone was seen many times. The read terminates 3 residues before the CDR3 end, so the remaining end is supplied by the germline J gene. The rearrangement links TRBV20-1 to TRBJ2-7; a possible D gene is TRBD1 (6 bases). Looked up from germline, CDR1 is DFQATT and CDR2 is SNEGSKA (reference sequence). The ends were cut back, 3 bases at V and 5 bases at J, with 17 bases in the middle. The CDR3 totals 14 residues. CDR3 DNA (partial): TGCAGTGCTAGTGGAGAGCAGGGGCCTCACGAG. Translating it yields CSASGEQGPHE. The complete CDR3 sequence is CSASGEQGPHEQYF.

With respect to this clone: The read stops 3 residues short of the end of the CDR3; the missing end is completed from the germline J gene. The chain combines TRBV7-3 with TRBJ2-7, with D possibly TRBD2 on 5 matching bases. The germline V gene has CDR1 SGHTA and CDR2 FQGTGA. The V end lost 3 bases, the J end lost 3 bases, and 15 bases lay between the germline ends. The CDR3 spans 15 residues. CDR3 sequence: CASSLAASGLYEQYF. The CDR3 bases that were read are TGTGCCAGCAGCTTGGCGGCAAGCGGCCTCTACGAG.